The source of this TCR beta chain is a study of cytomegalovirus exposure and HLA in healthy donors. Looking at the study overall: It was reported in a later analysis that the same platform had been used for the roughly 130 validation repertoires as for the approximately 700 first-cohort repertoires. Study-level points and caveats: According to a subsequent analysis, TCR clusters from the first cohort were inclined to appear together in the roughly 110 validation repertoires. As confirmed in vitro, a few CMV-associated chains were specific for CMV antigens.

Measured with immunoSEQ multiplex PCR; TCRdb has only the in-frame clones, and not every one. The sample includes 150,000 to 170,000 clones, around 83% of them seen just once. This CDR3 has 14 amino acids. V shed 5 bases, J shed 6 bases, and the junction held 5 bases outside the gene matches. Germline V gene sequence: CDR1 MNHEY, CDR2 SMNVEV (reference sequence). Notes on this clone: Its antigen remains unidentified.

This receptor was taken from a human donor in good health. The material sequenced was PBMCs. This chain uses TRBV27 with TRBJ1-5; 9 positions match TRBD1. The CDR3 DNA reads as TGTGCCAGCAGTCCCGGACAGGGGACTCAGCCCCAGCATTTT. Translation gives CASSPGQGTQPQHF.